What follows is one T cell receptor beta chain and its context. The data stem from a study of blood T cell repertoires in COVID-19. Authors' data handling: Estimates of nucleated cell counts were drawn from the amplification of reference gene primers. TCRdb's table, derived via immunoSEQ multiplex PCR, lists solely in-frame clones and lacks some. The V and J calls and clone size are taken from that table; D and trimming were inferred from the DNA. The repertoire holds about 250,000 clones, with 70% to 85% as singletons. Trimming shortened V by 6 bases and J by 5 bases, and 23 bases separated the two germline ends. The CDR3 loop spans 17 amino acids. The germline CDR1 and CDR2 sequences are MDHEN and SYDVKM.

This chain links TRBV28 with TRBJ1-5; the D gene is possibly TRBD1 (6 bases). This TCR derives from a human donor with COVID-19, enrolled during active disease. The donor label of this sample is uncertain. The sequenced sample was peripheral blood. The CDR3 is CASSWRRAGGVYQPQHF. CDR3 in DNA: TGTGCCAGCAGCTGGAGAAGAGCGGGGGGCGTATATCAGCCCCAGCATTTT. The full variable domain, its missing parts supplied by reference TRBV28 and TRBJ1-5, is DVKVTQSSRYLVKRTGEKVFLECVQDMDHENMFWYRQDPGLGLRLIYFSYDVKMKEKGDIPEGYSVSREKKERFSLILESASTNQTSMYLCASSWRRAGGVYQPQHFGDGTRLSIL.